Below are 11 T cell receptor beta chains sequenced from a single sample in a study of control samples from healthy donors and cancer patients. Assay used: immunoSEQ multiplex PCR; TCRdb lists only in-frame clones, some missing. The sample yields 230,000 or so clones, around 94% seen once. Sequencing used blood. The receptors originated from a man aged 50 to 59 in good health.

Here the CDR3 reads CASSLQGNTGELFF. The CDR3 bases are TGTGCCAGCAGCCTCCAAGGCAACACCGGGGAGCTGTTTTTT. The rearrangement uses TRBV4-2 and TRBJ2-2; D uncertain. This CDR3 comprises 14 residues. V was clipped by 4 bases and J by 2 bases, with 8 bases between them. Per germline, CDR1 LGHNA and CDR2 YNFKEQ.

The chain uses TRBV7-3 and TRBJ2-7, with 7 bases that match TRBD2. This CDR3 is built from 13 residues. Germline V lookup: CDR1 SGHTA, CDR2 FQGTGA. V was clipped by 3 bases and J by 3 bases; unmatched bases: 2. CDR3 sequence: CASSFGGGYEQYF. The CDR3 region has the DNA TGTGCCAGCAGCTTTGGGGGGGGCTACGAGCAGTACTTC.

The count of this clone is one. This chain joins TRBV28 and TRBJ1-2, with no clear D. Trimming stripped 11 bases from V and 8 bases from J, with 18 bases between. Germline V gene data show CDR1 as MDHEN and CDR2 as SYDVKM. The CDR3 length is 12 residues. CDR3: CASRPRSQGYTF. The DNA of the CDR3 is TGTGCCTCGAGGCCAAGGAGCCAGGGCTACACCTTC.

The chain carries TRBV2 and TRBJ1-5, with D maybe TRBD1 (6 bases). CDR1 and CDR2 from the germline V gene are SNHLY and FYNNEI. The CDR3 is 15 residues long. V gave up 6 bases and J gave up 3 bases, with 15 bases separating them. CDR3 amino acids: CASRTGTSNNQPQHF. The CDR3 nucleotides are TGTGCCAGCAGAACCGGGACAAGCAACAATCAGCCCCAGCATTTT.

The rearrangement links TRBV24-1 to TRBJ1-2, with no clear D. This CDR3 region has 12 residues. Trimming took 6 bases from V and 6 from J, leaving 10 bases between them. CDR1 and CDR2 from the germline V gene are KGHDR and SFDVKD. The CDR3 region has the DNA TGTGCCACCAGTTCCAACCAGAATGGCTACACCTTC. Translating it yields CATSSNQNGYTF.

The gene calls are TRBV10-3 and TRBJ2-7, with 7 bases lining up with TRBD2. This CDR3 contains 14 residues. CDR1 is ENHRY and CDR2 is SYGVKD in the germline V gene. Trimming removed 8 bases from V and 4 bases from J; junction bases left unmatched: 11. The chain's CDR3 is CAISWGGPPYEQYV. CDR3 coding DNA: TGTGCCATCTCTTGGGGGGGACCCCCTTACGAGCAGTACGTC.

The rearrangement joins TRBV9 to TRBJ1-1; 8 nucleotides agree with TRBD1. The CDR3 consists of 15 residues. From germline, CDR1 is SGDLS and CDR2 YYNGEE. With 0 bases clipped from V and 7 bases from J, the junction kept 8 bases outside the gene matches. The DNA for the CDR3 is TGTGCCAGCAGCGTAGCGCCTGACAGGGGCGGTGAAGCTTTCTTT. Residues: CASSVAPDRGGEAFF.

This clone has just one count. The chain links TRBV28 to TRBJ1-1, with D possibly TRBD1 on 5 matching bases. The V and J ends lost 5 bases and 7 bases respectively, with 11 bases between them. The CDR3 extends over 12 amino acids. Germline values: CDR1 MDHEN, CDR2 SYDVKM. Here the CDR3 reads CASSLTVLEAFF. The CDR3 bases are TGTGCCAGCAGTCTGACAGTCCTTGAAGCTTTCTTT.

V usage is TRBV18 and J usage is TRBJ2-7; D is possibly TRBD1 (6 bases). The CDR3 extends over 18 amino acids. The V and J ends lost 3 bases and 3 bases respectively, with 24 bases between them. The V gene's germline CDR1 is KGHSH and CDR2 LQKENI. CDR3 DNA: TGTGCCAGCTCACCGTTCTCTACGCGGACAGCTTCCTTCTACGAGCAGTACGTC. Amino acids: CASSPFSTRTASFYEQYV.

V and J are TRBV7-2 and TRBJ2-5, with D perhaps TRBD2 (5 bases). V gave up 4 bases and J gave up 5 bases, with 11 bases separating them. The CDR3 has 13 amino acids. CDR1 and CDR2 (germline): SGHTA, FQGNSA. The CDR3 protein is CASSSTRGETQYF. Here the CDR3 DNA reads TGTGCCAGCAGCTCCACCCGAGGGGAGACCCAGTACTTC.

The CDR3 loop reads CAILRGDIGNTEAFF. In DNA form, the CDR3 reads TGTGCCATACTCCGTGGGGACATAGGGAACACTGAAGCTTTCTTT. The rearrangement joins TRBV28 to TRBJ1-1; perhaps TRBD1 as D (6 bases). The CDR3 length is 15 residues. V was shortened by 10 bases and J by 1 base, with 19 bases between the two germline ends. CDR1 is MDHEN and CDR2 is SYDVKM in the germline V gene.